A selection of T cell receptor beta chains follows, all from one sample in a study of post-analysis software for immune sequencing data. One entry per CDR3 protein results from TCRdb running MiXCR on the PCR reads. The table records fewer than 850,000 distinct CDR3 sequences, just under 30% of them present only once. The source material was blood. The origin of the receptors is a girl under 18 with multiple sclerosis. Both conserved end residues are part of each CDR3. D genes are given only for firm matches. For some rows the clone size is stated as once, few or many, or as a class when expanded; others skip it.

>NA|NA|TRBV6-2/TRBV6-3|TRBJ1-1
TGTGCCAGCAGCAATACCCGACGTGGCACTGAAGCTTTCTTT
CASSNTRRGTEAFF
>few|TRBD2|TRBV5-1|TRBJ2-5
TGCGCCAGCAGCCGGGGACTAGCGGGGACGTACCAAGAGACCCAGTACTTC
CASSRGLAGTYQETQYF
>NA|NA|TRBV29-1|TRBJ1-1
TGCAGCGTTGAAAGTCAGACGGGCACTGAAGCTTTCTTT
CSVESQTGTEAFF
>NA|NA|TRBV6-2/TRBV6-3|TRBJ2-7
TGTGCCAGCAGTTCCGGCAAACCTGGAAGGGTTCAGTCGCGGAATGAGCAGTACTTC
CASSSGKPGRVQSRNEQYF
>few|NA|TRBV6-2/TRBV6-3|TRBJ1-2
TGTGCCAGCCGCCAGGGAGGGGATAATGGCTACACCTTC
CASRQGGDNGYTF
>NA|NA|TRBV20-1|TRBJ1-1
TGCAGTACTAGAACAGGAAAAACTGAAGCTTTCTTT
CSTRTGKTEAFF
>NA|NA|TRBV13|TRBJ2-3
TGTGCCAGCAGCTTGAAGGCCAGCCCCTACACAGATACGCAGTATTTT
CASSLKASPYTDTQYF
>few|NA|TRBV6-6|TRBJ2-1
TGTGCCAGCAGGCCCCGGGGCTCCTACAATGAGCAGTTCTTC
CASRPRGSYNEQFF
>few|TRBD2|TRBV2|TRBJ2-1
TGTGCCAGCAGTGAACTAGCGGGAGAGGACGAGCAGTTCTTC
CASSELAGEDEQFF
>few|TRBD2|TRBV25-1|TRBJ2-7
TGTGCCAGCAGTGATTCCGCGGGAGTATCCTACGAGCAGTACTTC
CASSDSAGVSYEQYF
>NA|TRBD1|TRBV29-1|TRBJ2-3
TGCAGCGCTAGGACAGGGGGTTCGGCAGATACGCAGTATTTT
CSARTGGSADTQYF
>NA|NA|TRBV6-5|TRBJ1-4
TGTGCCAGCAGTTACGACGGGGAAAGAAAACGGTTTTTT
CASSYDGERKRFF
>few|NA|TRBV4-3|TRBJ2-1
TGCGCCAGCAGCGGGAGAGGGGGTGTTGAGCAGTTCTTC
CASSGRGGVEQFF
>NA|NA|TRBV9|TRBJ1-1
TGTGCCAGCAGCCCCGGACAGCGGCTGAAAGCTTTCTTT
CASSPGQRLKAFF
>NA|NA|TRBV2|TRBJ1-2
TGTGCCAGCAGGGCGTCAGGGGGCTACACCTTC
CASRASGGYTF
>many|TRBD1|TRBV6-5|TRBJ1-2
TGTGCCAGCAGTTTAGCCGGGACAGGTGTCGGCTACACCTTC
CASSLAGTGVGYTF
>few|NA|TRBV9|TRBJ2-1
TGTGCCAGCAGCGTCCTAGGAGAGGAGCAGTTCTTC
CASSVLGEEQFF
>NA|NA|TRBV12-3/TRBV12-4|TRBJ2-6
TGTGCCAGCAGTTTAGCTGGGGTTCCCGGGGCCAACGTCCTGACTTTC
CASSLAGVPGANVLTF
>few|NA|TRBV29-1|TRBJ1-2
TGCAGCGTTGAAGCGGGGGGCGGGTATGGCTACACCTTC
CSVEAGGGYGYTF
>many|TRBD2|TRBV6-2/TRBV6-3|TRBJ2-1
TGTGCCAGCAGTTACTCCCCTCCTAGCGGGCTTTACAATGAGCAGTTCTTC
CASSYSPPSGLYNEQFF
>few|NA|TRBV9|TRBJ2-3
TGTGCCAGCAGCCGTTTGGGGGGAGATGATAGGACAGATACGCAGTATTTT
CASSRLGGDDRTDTQYF
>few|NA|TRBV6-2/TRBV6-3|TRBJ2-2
TGTGCCAGCAGTTACGCGTTTTGGATAGGCGGGACCGGGGAGCTGTTTTTT
CASSYAFWIGGTGELFF
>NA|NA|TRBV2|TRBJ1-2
TGTGCCAGCATCTTCCACGCCGCTGCCTACACCTTC
CASIFHAAAYTF
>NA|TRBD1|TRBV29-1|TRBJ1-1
TGCAGCGCCGGATCAGGGACAGGGGGTTTAGAAGCTTTCTTT
CSAGSGTGGLEAFF
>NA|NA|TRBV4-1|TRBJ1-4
TGCGCCAGCAGCCAAGGGACAGCTAATGAAAAACTGTTTTTT
CASSQGTANEKLFF
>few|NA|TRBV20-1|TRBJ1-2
TGCAGTGCTAGGGGAGAATTTGGTGGCTACACCTTC
CSARGEFGGYTF
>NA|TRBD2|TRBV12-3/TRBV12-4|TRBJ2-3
TGTGCCAGCAGGAGCGGGGTTACGGGAGATATGCAGTATTTT
CASRSGVTGDMQYF
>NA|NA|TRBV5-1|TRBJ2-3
TGCGCCAGCAGCTTGGCAGGGGACCGGGTAGATACGCAGTATTTT
CASSLAGDRVDTQYF
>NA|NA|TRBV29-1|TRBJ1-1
TGCAGCGTACAAGAGATCATGAACACTGAAGCTTTCTTT
CSVQEIMNTEAFF
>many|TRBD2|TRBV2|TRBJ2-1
TGTGCCAGCAGCCTCGGGACTAGCGGGAATATCCTCTCCTCCTACAATGAGCAGTTCTTC
CASSLGTSGNILSSYNEQFF
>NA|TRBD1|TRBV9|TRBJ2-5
TGTGCCAGCAGCGTAGGGGCCGACAGGGGCAATGAGCAGTACTTC
CASSVGADRGNEQYF
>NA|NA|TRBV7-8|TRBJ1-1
TGTGCCAGCAGCTTAGCGCACGACACTGAAGCTTTCTTT
CASSLAHDTEAFF
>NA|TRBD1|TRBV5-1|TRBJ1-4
TGCGCCAGCAGCTTGGTTATCGGGACAGGGTTTTCTAATGAAAAACTGTTTTTT
CASSLVIGTGFSNEKLFF
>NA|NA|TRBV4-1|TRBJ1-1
TGCGCCAGCAGCCAAGATATAGTGAGACCTAACTTGAACACTGAAGCTTTCTTT
CASSQDIVRPNLNTEAFF
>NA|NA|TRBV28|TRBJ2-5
TGTGCCAGCACCCCCTCCCCGGGGCCTGAGACCCAGTACTTC
CASTPSPGPETQYF
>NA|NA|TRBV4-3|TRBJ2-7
TGCGCCAGCAGCCAGGGTAGCGTGGGGCACGAGCAGTACTTC
CASSQGSVGHEQYF
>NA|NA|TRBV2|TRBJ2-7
TGTGCCAGCAGTGTCGACTCCTTTTTGCAGTACTTC
CASSVDSFLQYF
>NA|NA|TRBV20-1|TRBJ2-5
TGCAGTGCCTCGACGGTCCCACATAGTTTC
CSASTVPHSF
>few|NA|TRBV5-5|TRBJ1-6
TGTGCCAGCAGCTTGCCCTCACCCCTCCACTTT
CASSLPSPLHF
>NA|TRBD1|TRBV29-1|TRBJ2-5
TGCAGCGTTATCAGGGGGCGAGAGACCCAGTACTTC
CSVIRGRETQYF
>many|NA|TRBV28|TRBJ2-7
TGTGCCAGCAGTTTGCCTAGCTTGTCCTACGAGCAGTACTTC
CASSLPSLSYEQYF
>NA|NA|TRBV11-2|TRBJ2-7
TGTGCCAGCAGCTCCGTTAACACATTCGGGCAGCAGTACTTC
CASSSVNTFGQQYF
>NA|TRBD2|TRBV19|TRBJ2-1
TGTGCCAGTAGTATAGTCCTGACTAGCGGTATTGAAGAGCAGTTCTTC
CASSIVLTSGIEEQFF
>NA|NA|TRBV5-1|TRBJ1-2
TGCGCCAGCAGCCTCCAAGGGGGTGGAGGTGGCTACACCTTC
CASSLQGGGGGYTF
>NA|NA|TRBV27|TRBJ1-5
TGTGCCAGCAGTACGTTTAGGGGCGGTCAGCCCCAGCATTTT
CASSTFRGGQPQHF
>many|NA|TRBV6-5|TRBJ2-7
TGTGCCAGCAAGAGGTCAAGCTCCTACGAGCAGTACTTC
CASKRSSSYEQYF
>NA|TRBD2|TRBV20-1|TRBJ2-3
TGCAGTGCTTTCGAGCGGGAGGCAGATACGCAGTATTTT
CSAFEREADTQYF
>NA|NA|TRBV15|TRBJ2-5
TGTGCCACCAGCGGAAGAGGGGGTTCAGAGACCCAGTACTTC
CATSGRGGSETQYF
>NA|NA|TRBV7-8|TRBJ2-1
TGTGCCAGCAGCTTAAGGTCATGGGGGTACAATGAGCAGTTCTTC
CASSLRSWGYNEQFF
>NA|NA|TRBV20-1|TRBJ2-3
TGCAGTGCCAAACTTCCGGGCGGCACAGATACGCAGTATTTT
CSAKLPGGTDTQYF
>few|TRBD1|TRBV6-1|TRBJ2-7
TGTGCCAGCAGTGGACGTAGGGACAGGATCCTCTACGAGCAGTACTTC
CASSGRRDRILYEQYF
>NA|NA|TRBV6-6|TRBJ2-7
TGTGCCAGCAGAAACGCGGGTCGGGGTAGACGCGACGAGCAGTACTTC
CASRNAGRGRRDEQYF
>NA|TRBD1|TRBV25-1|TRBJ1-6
TGTGCCAGCAGTGAGTTAATGGACAGGGTGAATTCACCCCTCCACTTT
CASSELMDRVNSPLHF